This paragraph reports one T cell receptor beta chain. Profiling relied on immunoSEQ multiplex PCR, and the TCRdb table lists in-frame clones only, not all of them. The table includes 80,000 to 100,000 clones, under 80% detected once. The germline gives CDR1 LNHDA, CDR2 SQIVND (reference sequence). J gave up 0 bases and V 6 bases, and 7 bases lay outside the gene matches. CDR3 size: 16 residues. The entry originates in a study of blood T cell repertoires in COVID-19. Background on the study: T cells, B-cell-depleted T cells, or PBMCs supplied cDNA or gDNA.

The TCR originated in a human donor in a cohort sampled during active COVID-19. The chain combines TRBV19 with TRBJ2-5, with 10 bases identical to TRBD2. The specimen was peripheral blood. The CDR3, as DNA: TGTGCCAGTAGCGATGGGACTAGCGCGTACCAAGAGACCCAGTACTTC. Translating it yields CASSDGTSAYQETQYF. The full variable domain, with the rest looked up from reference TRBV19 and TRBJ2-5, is DGGITQSPKYLFRKEGQNVTLSCEQNLNHDAMYWYRQDPGQGLRLIYYSQIVNDFQKGDIAEGYSVSREKKESFPLTVTSAQKNPTAFYLCASSDGTSAYQETQYFGPGTRLLVL.